A single sample gave rise to the 22 T cell receptor beta chains below, sequenced in a study of T cell responses to AZD1222 COVID-19 vaccine. This table comes from immunoSEQ multiplex PCR, and its TCRdb copy is limited to in-frame clones, with some not included. This sample has roughly 100,000 clones, with roughly nine tenths found just once. Source: peripheral blood, taken 28 days after the second dose of the MenACWY control vaccine. These receptors were taken from an adult who received the MenACWY meningococcal vaccine as a control.

The chain couples TRBV2 to TRBJ2-6; D gene uncertain. V was shortened by 3 bases and J by 2 bases, with 8 bases between the two germline ends. The CDR3 runs 15 residues. Germline CDR1 SNHLY, CDR2 FYNNEI. CDR3 bases: TGTGCCAGCAGTGATGGCCCAGCTGGGGCCAACGTCCTGACTTTC. Its translation is CASSDGPAGANVLTF.

The chain combines TRBV3-1 (or the pseudogene TRBV3-2) with TRBJ2-5; 7 bases match TRBD1. CDR3 length: 13 amino acids. V lost 4 bases and J lost 2; bases outside the gene matches: 1. Germline CDR1 is LGHDT and CDR2 is YNNKEL (reference sequence). This chain's CDR3 is CASSLGQQETQYF. DNA of the CDR3: TGTGCCAGCAGCCTGGGACAGCAAGAGACCCAGTACTTC.

The chain recombines TRBV4-1 with TRBJ2-1, with 7 bases aligning to TRBD1. Germline trimming cut 4 bases from V and 6 bases from J; bases unmatched to any gene: 9. There are 15 residues in the CDR3. CDR1 is MGHRA, CDR2 YSYEKL, per germline. CDR3 bases: TGCGCCAGCAGCCTCCGGGACAGCCGGGCCAATGAGCAGTTCTTC. It is translated as CASSLRDSRANEQFF.

The CDR3 nucleotides read TGTGCCAGCAGCGTCCGGGACACGCCGAACACTGACTCTGGGGCCAACGTCCTGACTTTC. Its translation is CASSVRDTPNTDSGANVLTF. The chain links TRBV21-1 to TRBJ2-6; TRBD1, as called in the table, went unchecked against the DNA. TRBV21-1 is a pseudogene locus. CDR3 length equals 20 residues.

The rearrangement uses TRBV7-6 and TRBJ1-2; D unclear. In germline, CDR1 is SGHVS, CDR2 FNYEAQ. CDR3 length equals 16 residues. V shed 5 bases and J shed 0 bases, with 16 bases lying between them. In nucleotides, the CDR3 is TGTGCCAGCAGCCGCGAGGTGGCCACGACTAACTATGGCTACACCTTC. This sequence encodes CASSREVATTNYGYTF.

The V gene is TRBV28, the J gene TRBJ1-4; maybe TRBD1 (5 bases). The germline V and J ends were trimmed by 4 bases and 7 bases, with 13 bases remaining between them. This CDR3 is built from 14 residues. CDR1 is MDHEN and CDR2 is SYDVKM in the germline V gene. CDR3 nucleotides: TGTGCCAGCAGTTCGGCAGGGCGGGGTGAAAAACTGTTTTTT. Amino acids: CASSSAGRGEKLFF. Based on the CDR3 plus reference TRBV28 and TRBJ1-4, the full variable domain is DVKVTQSSRYLVKRTGEKVFLECVQDMDHENMFWYRQDPGLGLRLIYFSYDVKMKEKGDIPEGYSVSREKKERFSLILESASTNQTSMYLCASSSAGRGEKLFFGSGTQLSVL.

This clone was detected a few times. The V and J genes are TRBV7-9 and TRBJ1-1, with TRBD1 identical over 9 bases. The CDR3 sequence is 15 residues long. J gave up 0 bases and V 1 base, and 0 bases lay outside the gene matches. Germline V gene sequence: CDR1 SEHNR, CDR2 FQNEAQ (reference sequence). The CDR3 protein is CASSLGTGVNTEAFF. DNA for the CDR3: TGTGCCAGCAGCTTAGGGACAGGGGTGAACACTGAAGCTTTCTTT.

A few counts support this clone. The V and J genes are TRBV7-8 and TRBJ2-7; weak D call: TRBD1 (6 bases). Germline V gene lookup returns CDR1 SGHVS and CDR2 FQNEAQ. The CDR3 runs 15 residues. Trimming stripped 1 base from V and 5 bases from J, with 15 bases between. The CDR3 sequence: CASSLEVGRGNEQYF. The DNA for the CDR3 is TGTGCCAGCAGCTTAGAAGTAGGCAGGGGAAACGAGCAGTACTTC.

This chain joins TRBV6-2 or TRBV6-3 and TRBJ1-5; 9 bases are shared with TRBD1. The length of the CDR3 is 14 residues. Trimming took 6 bases from V and 5 from J; bases not matched to a gene: 5. Germline values: CDR1 MNHEY, CDR2 SVGEGT. CDR3 sequence reads: CASSGTGRHQPQHF. CDR3 coding DNA: TGTGCCAGCAGCGGGACAGGGAGGCATCAGCCCCAGCATTTT.

This clone came up once. The V and J genes are TRBV2 and TRBJ2-1; a weak D match, TRBD2 (7 bases). V was trimmed by 6 bases and J by 8 bases, leaving 20 bases between them. This CDR3 region has 15 residues. Germline CDR1 and CDR2: SNHLY and FYNNEI. This CDR3 reads CASRDRGADVYEQFF. In DNA form, the CDR3 reads TGTGCCAGCAGAGACCGGGGGGCAGACGTCTATGAGCAGTTCTTC.

This chain connects TRBV5-1 to TRBJ1-1, with a weak D call TRBD1 (5 bases). With 3 bases removed from V and 0 bases from J, the gap between germline ends came to 18 bases. CDR1 is SGHRS and CDR2 is YFSETQ in the germline V gene. The CDR3 spans 17 residues. CDR3 amino acids: CASSSPRDGNMNTEAFF. The CDR3 nucleotides read TGCGCCAGCAGCTCCCCCCGGGACGGAAACATGAACACTGAAGCTTTCTTT. Variable domain in full (rest from reference TRBV5-1 and TRBJ1-1): KAGVTQTPRYLIKTRGQQVTLSCSPISGHRSVSWYQQTPGQGLQFLFEYFSETQRNKGNFPGRFSGRQFSNSRSEMNVSTLELGDSALYLCASSSPRDGNMNTEAFFGQGTRLTVV.

The rearrangement joins TRBV4-2 to TRBJ2-2; 7 positions agree with TRBD2. V shed 1 base and J 7 bases; nucleotides not matched to a gene: 9. The germline V gene has CDR1 LGHNA and CDR2 YNFKEQ. There are 16 residues in the CDR3. CDR3 in DNA: TGTGCCAGCAGCCAAGCGGCGCGGGGGAGGGTCGGGGAGCTGTTTTTT. Translating it yields CASSQAARGRVGELFF.

The chain has TRBV7-9 and TRBJ2-7; D is unclear. Trimming shortened V by 4 bases and J by 3 bases, and 13 bases separated the two germline ends. The CDR3 runs to 14 residues. Germline V gene lookup returns CDR1 SEHNR and CDR2 FQNEAQ (reference sequence). CDR3 protein: CASSSSGIIYEQYF. DNA for the CDR3: TGTGCCAGCAGCTCCTCCGGTATTATCTACGAGCAGTACTTC.

The J gene is TRBJ1-4, the V gene TRBV7-9; 7 positions agree with TRBD1. The CDR3 contains 16 residues. Germline loops: CDR1 SEHNR, CDR2 FQNEAQ (reference sequence). V dropped 2 bases and J dropped 3; count of bases not matched to a gene: 6. In DNA form, the CDR3 reads TGTGCCAGCAGCTTAAGAGGAGGGGGCCCTAATGAAAAACTGTTTTTT. This encodes CASSLRGGGPNEKLFF.

V is TRBV19 and J is TRBJ1-4; D may be TRBD1 (5 bases). Germline CDR1 is LNHDA and CDR2 is SQIVND (reference sequence). V lost 3 bases and J 3 bases, leaving 8 bases between the germline ends. The CDR3 has 14 residues. The CDR3 sequence: CASSMRGANEKLFF. Here the CDR3 DNA reads TGTGCCAGTAGTATGAGGGGAGCTAATGAAAAACTGTTTTTT.

This clone appeared a few times. This rearrangement joins TRBV28 to TRBJ1-6; TRBD1 aligns across 7 bases. Germline CDR1 reads MDHEN; CDR2 reads SYDVKM. J gave up 4 bases and V 8 bases, and 2 bases lay outside the gene matches. CDR3 length equals 13 residues. DNA of the CDR3: TGTGCCAGCTACAGGGGTTATAATTCACCCCTCCACTTT. It codes for CASYRGYNSPLHF.

This sequence joins TRBV6-6 and TRBJ1-4; D perhaps matches TRBD1 (6 bases). This CDR3 region has 15 residues. V was cut by 7 bases and J by 3 bases, with 15 bases left in between. CDR1 and CDR2 (germline): MNHNY, SVGAGI (reference sequence). CDR3 sequence: CASIGGGGANEKLFF. The CDR3, as DNA: TGTGCCAGCATAGGGGGGGGCGGTGCTAATGAAAAACTGTTTTTT.

This clone has only one observation. The V call is TRBV5-4, the J call TRBJ1-3; tentative D call: TRBD1 (5 bases). The germline CDR1 and CDR2 sequences are SGHNT and YYREEE (reference sequence). This CDR3 has 16 residues. Trimming shortened V by 2 bases and J by 4 bases, and 16 bases separated the two germline ends. The CDR3 DNA is TGTGCCAGCAGCTTAGCAAACAGGTCTCCCGGAAACACCATATATTTT. Translating gives CASSLANRSPGNTIYF.

This chain connects TRBV7-9 to TRBJ2-7; maybe TRBD2 (6 bases). There are 15 residues in the CDR3. V lost 1 base and J lost 4, with 14 bases in between. The V gene's germline CDR1 is SEHNR and CDR2 FQNEAQ (reference sequence). Here the CDR3 DNA reads TGTGCCAGCAGCTTAGGGGGCGGGGTAGGATACGAGCAGTACTTC. Translating gives CASSLGGGVGYEQYF.

The rearrangement uses TRBV27 and TRBJ2-7, with 9 bases that match TRBD1. J lost 4 bases, V lost 2 bases, and 3 bases had no gene match. Germline V gene lookup returns CDR1 MNHEY and CDR2 SMNVEV (reference sequence). The CDR3 has 14 residues. The CDR3 here is CASSLKDRGYEQYF. CDR3 bases: TGTGCCAGCAGTTTAAAGGACAGGGGTTACGAGCAGTACTTC.

The chain combines TRBV28 with TRBJ2-7, with D unclear. The CDR3 loop spans 11 amino acids. V was trimmed by 3 bases and J by 5 bases, leaving 5 bases between them. Germline V gives CDR1 MDHEN, CDR2 SYDVKM. The CDR3 DNA follows: TGTGCCAGCAGTTTTATAAACGAGCAGTACTTC. Its translation is CASSFINEQYF.

The chain links TRBV28 to TRBJ2-1, with TRBD2 matching 7 bases. The trim removed 7 bases at V and 4 bases at J, leaving 10 bases unmatched. Germline loops: CDR1 MDHEN, CDR2 SYDVKM. This CDR3 is 15 amino acids long. In DNA, the CDR3 is TGTGCCAGCATTACTGGTGGCGGGGGTTACAATGAGCAGTTCTTC. It is translated as CASITGGGGYNEQFF.